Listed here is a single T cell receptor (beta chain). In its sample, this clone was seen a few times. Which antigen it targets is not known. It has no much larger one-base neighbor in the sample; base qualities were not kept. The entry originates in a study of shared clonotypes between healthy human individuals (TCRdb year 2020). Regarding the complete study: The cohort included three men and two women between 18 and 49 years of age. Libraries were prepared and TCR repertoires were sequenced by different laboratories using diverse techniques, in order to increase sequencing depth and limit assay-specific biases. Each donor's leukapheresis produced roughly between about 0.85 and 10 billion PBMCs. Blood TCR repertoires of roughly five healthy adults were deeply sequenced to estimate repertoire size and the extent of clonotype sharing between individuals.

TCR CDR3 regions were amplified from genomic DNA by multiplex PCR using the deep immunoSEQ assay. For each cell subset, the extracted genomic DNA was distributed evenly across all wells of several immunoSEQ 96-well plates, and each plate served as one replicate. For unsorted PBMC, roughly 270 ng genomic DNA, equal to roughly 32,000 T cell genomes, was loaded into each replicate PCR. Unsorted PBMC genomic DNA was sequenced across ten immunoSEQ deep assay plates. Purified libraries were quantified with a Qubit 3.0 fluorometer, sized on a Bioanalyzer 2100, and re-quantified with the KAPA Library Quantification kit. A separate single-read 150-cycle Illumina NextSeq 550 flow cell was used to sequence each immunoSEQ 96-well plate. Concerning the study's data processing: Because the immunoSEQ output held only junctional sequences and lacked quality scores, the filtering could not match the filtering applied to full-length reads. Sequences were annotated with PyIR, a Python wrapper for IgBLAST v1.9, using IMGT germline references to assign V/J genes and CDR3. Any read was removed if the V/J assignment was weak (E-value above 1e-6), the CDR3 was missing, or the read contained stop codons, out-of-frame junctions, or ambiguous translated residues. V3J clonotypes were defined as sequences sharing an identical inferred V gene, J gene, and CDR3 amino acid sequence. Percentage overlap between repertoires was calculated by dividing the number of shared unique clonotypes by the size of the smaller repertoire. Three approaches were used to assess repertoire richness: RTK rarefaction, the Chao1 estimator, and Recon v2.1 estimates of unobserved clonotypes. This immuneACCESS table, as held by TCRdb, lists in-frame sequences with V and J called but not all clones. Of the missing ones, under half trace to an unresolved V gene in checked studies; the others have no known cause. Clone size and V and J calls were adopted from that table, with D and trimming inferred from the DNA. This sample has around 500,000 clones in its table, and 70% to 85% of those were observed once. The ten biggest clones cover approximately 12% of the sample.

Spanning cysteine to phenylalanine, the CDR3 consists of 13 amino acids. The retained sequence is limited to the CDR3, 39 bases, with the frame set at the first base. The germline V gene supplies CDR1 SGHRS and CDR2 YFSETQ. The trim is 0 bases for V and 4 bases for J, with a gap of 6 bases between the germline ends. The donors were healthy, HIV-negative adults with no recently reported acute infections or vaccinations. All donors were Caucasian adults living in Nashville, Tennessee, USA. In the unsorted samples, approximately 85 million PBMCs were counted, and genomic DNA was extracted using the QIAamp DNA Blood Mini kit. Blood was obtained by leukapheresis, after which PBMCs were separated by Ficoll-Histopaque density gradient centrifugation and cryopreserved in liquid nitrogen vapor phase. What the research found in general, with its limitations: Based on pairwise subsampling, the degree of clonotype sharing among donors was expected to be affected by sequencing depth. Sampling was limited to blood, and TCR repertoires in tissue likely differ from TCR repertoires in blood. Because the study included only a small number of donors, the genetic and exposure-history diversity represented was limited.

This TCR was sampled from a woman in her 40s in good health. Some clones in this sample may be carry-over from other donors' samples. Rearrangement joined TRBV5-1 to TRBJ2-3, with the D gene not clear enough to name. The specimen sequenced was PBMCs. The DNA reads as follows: TGCGCCAGCAGCTTGGAAGCCCCAGATACGCAGTATTTT. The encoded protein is CASSLEAPDTQYF.